This T cell receptor (beta chain) was found in a study of T cells in Graves' hyperthyroidism and ophthalmopathy. Researchers took RNA transcripts and amplified the TCR beta CDR3 regions from them. Initially, a first-round RT-PCR of the TCR CDR3 employed the HTBI primer set. MiXCR, applied by TCRdb to the multiplex PCR reads, yields one record per CDR3 protein. The sample yields 300,000 to 450,000 distinct CDR3 sequences, around 25% seen once. Turning to this clonotype: Its antigen is not identified.

Whole-study results and caveats: Most expanded thyroid clonotypes above 0.001 recurred in blood.

The sample was blood. The source of this sequence is a man aged 50 to 60 with Graves' hyperthyroidism.

CDR3 sequence: CASSGNRDRLYEQYF. The CDR3 region has the DNA TGCGCCAGCAGCGGAAACCGGGACAGGCTCTACGAGCAGTACTTC. This chain uses TRBV5-1 with TRBJ2-7, with 8 positions matching TRBD1. This CDR3 has 15 amino acids. V was pared by 4 bases and J by 3 bases, with 9 bases of the junction left unmatched. Per the germline V gene, CDR1 is SGHRS and CDR2 is YFSETQ. Variable domain in full (rest from reference TRBV5-1 and TRBJ2-7): KAGVTQTPRYLIKTRGQQVTLSCSPISGHRSVSWYQQTPGQGLQFLFEYFSETQRNKGNFPGRFSGRQFSNSRSEMNVSTLELGDSALYLCASSGNRDRLYEQYFGPGTRLTVT.